This T cell receptor beta chain comes out of a study of blood T cell repertoires in COVID-19. Study overall: Specimens from acute and convalescent COVID-19 originated in the United States, Italy and Spain.

The protocol was immunoSEQ multiplex PCR, while the TCRdb copy is restricted to in-frame clones and leaves out a portion. The table has around 58,000 clones, 88% seen once. Trimming removed 7 bases from V and 10 bases from J, with 17 bases in between. The CDR3 is made up of 13 amino acids. Per the germline V gene, CDR1 is MDHEN and CDR2 is SYDVKM. This clone was seen once. The rearrangement joins TRBV28 to TRBJ2-1; D is unclear. The receptor comes from a human donor in a cohort sampled during active COVID-19. Sequences were obtained from peripheral blood. CDR3 sequence: CASTLVVGVEQFF. In nucleotides, the CDR3 is TGTGCCAGCACCCTGGTTGTTGGAGTCGAGCAGTTCTTC.